This T cell receptor (beta chain) is from a study of blood T cell repertoires in COVID-19. Across the whole study: From the United States, Italy and Spain came samples of acute and convalescent COVID-19. Sources were T cells, B-cell-depleted T cells, or PBMCs; the material itself was cDNA or gDNA.

Original analysis: Nucleated cell number was recorded as an estimate derived from reference gene primer amplification. The method was immunoSEQ multiplex PCR; TCRdb's version includes in-frame clones alone and lacks a portion of them. V and J calls and clone size follow that table, whereas D and trimming were derived from the DNA. The table includes around 29,000 clones, 88% detected once. V gave up 1 base and J gave up 0 bases, with 13 bases separating them. The CDR3 loop spans 16 amino acids. Germline-derived CDR1 and CDR2 are SGHRS and YFSETQ. The rearrangement uses TRBV5-1 and TRBJ1-2; perhaps TRBD1 as D (6 bases). This receptor was obtained from a human donor in a cohort sampled during active COVID-19. The material sequenced was peripheral blood. CDR3 DNA sequence: TGCGCCAGCAGCTTGCCCAGGGGACCGCCTAACTATGGCTACACCTTC. Protein product: CASSLPRGPPNYGYTF.